This T cell receptor beta chain was retrieved from a study of blood T cells in healthy people across ages (dated by TCRdb to between 2014 and 2017). Regarding the study in general: In model experiments, roughly one uniquely barcoded TCR beta cDNA molecule per two T cells was captured by template switching. To avoid experimental bias, donors of different ages were spread randomly across the sequencing lanes. Using deep sequencing normalized with unique cDNA molecular identifiers, the study measured how TCR beta repertoire diversity changes with age. Four age groups were formed from the donors: young (average approximately 15 years), middle-aged (around 39), aged (about 62) and long-lived (less than 85). For two donors (one aged 18 to 29 and one aged 80 or older), the study analyzed two additional independent replicas of 1 million unique cDNA reads from the same blood draw.

This clonotype has just a few counts. Its antigen remains unidentified. No much larger clone exists at a distance of one base, and base qualities are not known. The paper's findings and limits, for the study overall: Conclusive comparison of naive and antigen-experienced compartments was prevented by the profiling of bulk unsorted PBMCs. Estimates of total diversity based on one million sequenced T cells were considered lower bounds and underestimates. As age increased, observed TCR beta diversity per million T cells dropped in a roughly linear way, and a significant reduction was already evident by age around 41. Observed TCR beta diversity correlated strongly with the percentage of naive T cells measured by flow cytometry. Compared with the aged group, more naive CD4+ T cells, fewer expanded clones and increased TCR diversity were shown by the long-lived group, suggesting age selection. The CMV infection status of donors was not known, potentially confounding age-related changes in expanded clonotypes.

CDR1 and CDR2 are read off the germline V gene as MDHEN and SYDVKM. The CDR3, cysteine through phenylalanine, is 13 amino acids long. Of the read, only the CDR3 DNA is kept; its 39 bases are in frame from base 1. The donors were roughly 39 Caucasian individuals from Russia, aged roughly 6 to 90 years, who were systemically healthy. Roughly 9.5 milliliters of peripheral blood were drawn from each donor into EDTA-treated Vacutainer tubes. Ficoll-Paque density-gradient centrifugation was used to isolate PBMCs, with at least 7 million per sample. Trizol reagent was used to extract total RNA from PBMCs, with at least 6 micrograms per sample. For every donor, an aliquot of PBMCs went through flow cytometry to measure the percentages of naive CD45RAhigh/CD27high T cells. Library construction relied on 5' RACE. TCRdb shows the sequencer as Illumina HiSeq 2500. A second roughly 6 to 11 cycle PCR used a sample-barcoded 5' primer and a J-beta primer mix. A template-switch 5' adaptor carrying 12 random nucleotides introduced a unique molecular identifier onto each TCR beta cDNA molecule. Each sample yielded at least 2.5 million CDR3-containing paired-end reads. All of the RNA was converted into first-strand cDNA using the Mint cDNA synthesis kit, with a TRBC-specific oligonucleotide serving as the primer. Following uracil-DNA glycosylase treatment, a first 18-cycle PCR with universal primers M1SS and BC2_uni_R was performed on all cDNA. As for how the authors treated the data: For normalization, 1 million high-quality reads were randomly selected from each sample, with every read carrying a distinct molecular identifier. Reads with shared molecular identifiers were discarded instead of being binned into consensus sequences. CDR3 identification, clonotype clustering and error correction used MiTCR with a Q25 quality threshold and the strictest error-elimination algorithm. Lower-bound total TCR beta diversity was estimated with a nonparametric unseen species model using Euler transformation. TCRdb reprocessed the public reads (quality trimming at Q25 with fastp, clone calling with MiXCR) and kept in-frame beta chains. For every CDR3 protein sequence, its rows merge into one entry that carries the most common genes and DNA. The V and J calls were not made by the authors but by TCRdb's processing. Counted in this sample were approximately 850,000 distinct CDR3 sequences; around 43% of them appeared once. Clones ranked in the top ten supply about 19% of the sample.

Sequencing was performed on blood. The clonotype was recovered from a man aged 55 to 70 in good health. Rearrangement joined TRBV28 to TRBJ2-4, with TRBD2 tentatively as D gene (5 bases match). The end of the DNA aligns better with TRBJ2-7, so the J call may be wrong. The DNA reads TGTGCCAGCAGTTATGAGGGTGCGTACGAGCAGTACTTC. This encodes CASSYEGAYEQYF.